The sequence of this T cell receptor beta chain was determined in a study of blood T cell repertoires in COVID-19. Study at large: Researchers got acute and convalescent COVID-19 samples from the United States, Italy and Spain.

Authors' methods: Counts of nucleated cells, estimated from reference gene primer amplification, were obtained. Profiling relied on immunoSEQ multiplex PCR, and the TCRdb table lists in-frame clones only, not all of them. V and J calls and clone size are as listed in that table; D and trimming were resolved from the DNA. The table lists fewer than 450,000 clones, more than 85% of them singletons. Per the germline V gene, CDR1 is SGHVS and CDR2 is FQNEAQ. Deletions cut 3 bases from V and 3 bases from J, with 15 bases between. The CDR3 has 16 residues. The chain uses TRBV7-8 and TRBJ1-3; D gene ambiguous. Source material: PBMCs or T cells enriched from blood (not recorded which). This receptor was taken from a woman in her 30s who had recovered from COVID-19. This CDR3 is CASSFIKSGSGNTIYF. CDR3 bases: TGTGCCAGCAGCTTTATTAAGTCGGGTAGTGGAAACACCATATATTTT.